This passage covers 13 T cell receptor beta chains from one sample sequenced in a study of OX40 agonist ivuxolimab in advanced cancers. Method: immunoSEQ multiplex PCR; TCRdb's copy keeps in-frame clones and lacks some. Of around 38,000 clones in the sample, less than 85% were seen once. The starting material was CD4+ or CD8+ T cells sorted from blood, obtained in a trial of the OX40 agonist ivuxolimab. All receptors come from an adult with an advanced solid tumor such as melanoma, head and neck, liver or kidney cancer.

The chain couples TRBV27 to TRBJ2-7, with TRBD2 matching over 7 bases. CDR3 size: 16 residues. Germline V gene lookup returns CDR1 MNHEY and CDR2 SMNVEV (reference sequence). Trimming took 0 bases from V and 2 from J; bases not matched to a gene: 7. As DNA, the CDR3 is TGTGCCAGCAGTTTATCGGCCGGGACTAAGACCTACGAGCAGTACTTC. Its translation: CASSLSAGTKTYEQYF.

This sequence joins TRBV5-1 and TRBJ1-5; tentatively, D is TRBD1 (5 bases). V dropped 1 base and J dropped 2 bases, with 10 bases sitting between them. The length of the CDR3 is 15 residues. Germline values: CDR1 SGHRS, CDR2 YFSETQ. The CDR3 loop reads CASSLRGEGNQPQHF. The CDR3 DNA reads as TGCGCCAGCAGCTTGAGAGGGGAAGGCAATCAGCCCCAGCATTTT. Combining the CDR3 with reference TRBV5-1 and TRBJ1-5 gives the whole variable domain KAGVTQTPRYLIKTRGQQVTLSCSPISGHRSVSWYQQTPGQGLQFLFEYFSETQRNKGNFPGRFSGRQFSNSRSEMNVSTLELGDSALYLCASSLRGEGNQPQHFGDGTRLSIL.

The rearrangement uses TRBV13 and TRBJ1-1, with TRBD1 matching 7 bases. CDR3 length: 15 residues. The V and J ends lost 6 bases and 4 bases, in that order; junction bases with no gene match: 11. Germline CDR1 reads PRHDT; CDR2 reads FYEKMQ (reference sequence). The CDR3 protein is CASRHTGTVGTEAFF. CDR3 coding DNA: TGTGCCAGCAGGCATACCGGGACAGTCGGCACTGAAGCTTTCTTT.

V usage is TRBV5-5 and J usage is TRBJ1-2, with TRBD1 identical over 7 bases. This CDR3 is built from 14 residues. Trimming cost V 2 bases and J 3 bases; bases outside gene matches: 4. The germline CDR1 and CDR2 sequences are SGHKS and YYEKEE (reference sequence). CDR3 sequence (DNA): TGTGCCAGCAGCTTACAGGGGAGGGACTATGGCTACACCTTC. This gives the protein CASSLQGRDYGYTF. Supplemented by reference TRBV5-5 and TRBJ1-2, the full variable domain reads DAGVTQSPTHLIKTRGQQVTLRCSPISGHKSVSWYQQVLGQGPQFIFQYYEKEERGRGNFPDRFSARQFPNYSSELNVNALLLGDSALYLCASSLQGRDYGYTFGSGTRLTVV.

This chain connects TRBV9 to TRBJ1-2, with D possibly being TRBD1 (6 bases). Germline CDR1 reads SGDLS; CDR2 reads YYNGEE. V lost 4 bases, J lost 4 bases, and 17 bases lay in between. The CDR3 runs 15 residues. The CDR3 loop is CASSPVRGHGYGYTF. As DNA, the CDR3 is TGTGCCAGCAGCCCTGTTCGGGGGCACGGCTATGGCTACACCTTC.

CDR3 sequence (DNA): TGTGCCAGTAGTATACGACCGGGACAGGGATCCTACAATGAGCAGTTCTTC. It codes for CASSIRPGQGSYNEQFF. This chain connects TRBV19 to TRBJ2-1; 9 bases are a match to TRBD1. The CDR3 length is 17 residues. The junction had 6 bases not matched to a gene; V was cut back by 2 bases and J by 1 base. The germline gives CDR1 LNHDA, CDR2 SQIVND (reference sequence).

The gene calls are TRBV10-3 and TRBJ1-1; no clear D. CDR1 is ENHRY and CDR2 is SYGVKD in the germline V gene. The CDR3 sequence is 13 residues long. The V and J ends lost 6 bases and 6 bases respectively, with 14 bases between them. The CDR3 coding sequence is TGTGCCATCAGGGCCCCAGCGGGCGCTGAAGCTTTCTTT. It translates to CAIRAPAGAEAFF.

Concerning this clone: Compared with germline, one end of the junction differs, possibly owing to a read error. The rearrangement uses TRBV29-1 and TRBJ2-1, with D hard to call. From germline, CDR1 is SQVTM and CDR2 ANQGSEA. The CDR3 length is 9 residues. CDR3 sequence: CSADNGQFF. The CDR3 DNA reads as TGCAGCGCTGACAATGGGCAGTTCTTC.

This chain connects TRBV5-1 to TRBJ2-7, with 7 positions matching TRBD1. The CDR3 is 16 residues long. V dropped 2 bases and J dropped 1; count of bases not matched to a gene: 9. Germline-derived CDR1 and CDR2 are SGHRS and YFSETQ. The CDR3: CASSLARDSVSYEQYF. Written as DNA, the CDR3 is TGCGCCAGCAGCTTAGCTCGGGACAGCGTTTCCTACGAGCAGTACTTC. Variable domain in full (rest from reference TRBV5-1 and TRBJ2-7): KAGVTQTPRYLIKTRGQQVTLSCSPISGHRSVSWYQQTPGQGLQFLFEYFSETQRNKGNFPGRFSGRQFSNSRSEMNVSTLELGDSALYLCASSLARDSVSYEQYFGPGTRLTVT.

V and J are TRBV5-1 and TRBJ1-1; 8 bases map to TRBD1. J gave up 5 bases and V 5 bases, and 8 bases lay outside the gene matches. The germline V gene has CDR1 SGHRS and CDR2 YFSETQ. The CDR3 spans 14 residues. The CDR3 protein is CASRAQGALTEAFF. CDR3 in DNA: TGCGCCAGCAGGGCCCAGGGGGCGCTTACTGAAGCTTTCTTT.

The J gene is TRBJ2-3, the V gene TRBV11-3; 9 bases are shared with TRBD2. V lost 5 bases, J lost 5 bases, and 5 bases stayed unmatched. Per germline, CDR1 SGHNT and CDR2 YENEEA. There are 14 residues in the CDR3. The CDR3 here is CASSPSGRIDTQYF. The CDR3 DNA follows: TGTGCCAGCAGCCCAAGCGGGAGGATAGATACGCAGTATTTT.

The chain uses TRBV19 and TRBJ2-7; D not certain. V lost 1 base to trimming and J lost 1 base, with 8 bases between them. In germline, CDR1 is LNHDA, CDR2 SQIVND (reference sequence). The CDR3 loop spans 14 amino acids. The CDR3 coding sequence is TGTGCCAGTAGTATAGGAGGAATTTCCTACGAGCAGTACTTC. It yields the protein CASSIGGISYEQYF.

The rearrangement links TRBV5-5 to TRBJ2-7; possibly TRBD1 for D (6 bases). The germline V and J ends were trimmed by 4 bases and 4 bases, with 9 bases remaining between them. Looked up from germline, CDR1 is SGHKS and CDR2 is YYEKEE (reference sequence). This CDR3 is 12 amino acids long. CDR3 nucleotides: TGTGCCAGCAGCCGAGGGGGATACGAGCAGTACTTC. Its translation is CASSRGGYEQYF.